The sample holds many counts of the clone carrying this T cell receptor (beta chain). The antigen remains undetermined. The sample originates from a study of T cells in Graves' hyperthyroidism and ophthalmopathy. V gave up 1 base and J gave up 10 bases, with 10 bases separating them. In germline, CDR1 is SGHTA, CDR2 FQGNSA. This CDR3 is 12 amino acids long. Amplification of TCR beta CDR3 regions was performed using RNA transcripts as template. With the HTBI primer set, the TCR CDR3 went through a first round of RT-PCR. TCRdb analysed the multiplex PCR reads with MiXCR anew, one entry per CDR3 protein. The profile covers tens of thousands of distinct CDR3 sequences, with around 50% appearing a single time and roughly 6.4% taken by the ten largest. Those patients with uncontrolled infection, other autoimmune disease, pregnancy or lactation were excluded. 10 ml fresh peripheral blood yielded the PBMCs.

Study-level points and caveats: In blood, most of the thyroid clonotypes expanded above 0.001 were also present. Prediction of ophthalmopathy progression came a median around 7.1 months pre-onset.

The specimen sequenced was blood. The chain combines TRBV7-2 with TRBJ1-1, with D tentatively TRBD1 (5 bases). This clonotype originated in a woman aged 50 to 60 with Graves' hyperthyroidism that later progressed to Graves' ophthalmopathy. The DNA of the CDR3 is TGTGCCAGCAGCTTAGAGGAGGGGAGAGCTTTCTTT. This encodes CASSLEEGRAFF.